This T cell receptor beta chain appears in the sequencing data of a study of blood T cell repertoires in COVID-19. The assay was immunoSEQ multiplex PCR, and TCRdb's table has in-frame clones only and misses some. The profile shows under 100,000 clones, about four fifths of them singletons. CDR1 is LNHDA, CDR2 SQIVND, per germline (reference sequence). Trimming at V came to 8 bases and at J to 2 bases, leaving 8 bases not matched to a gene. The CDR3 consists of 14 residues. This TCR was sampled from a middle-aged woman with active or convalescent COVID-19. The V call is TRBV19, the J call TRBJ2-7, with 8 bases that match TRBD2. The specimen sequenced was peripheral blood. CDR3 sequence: CASSQRERTYEQYF. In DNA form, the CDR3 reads TGTGCCAGTTCTCAGCGGGAGAGGACCTACGAGCAGTACTTC.